This entry lists 18 T cell receptor beta chains sequenced from one sample in a study of T cell changes during pregnancy in multiple sclerosis. Using immunoSEQ multiplex PCR, the repertoire was profiled, and TCRdb retains in-frame clones only, with some absent. Here the sample spans tens of thousands of clones, roughly 92% being singletons. Here the sequenced sample was peripheral blood, taken in the second trimester of pregnancy. The receptors here all came from a female donor with multiple sclerosis, enrolled in a pregnancy study.

The chain employs TRBV27 and TRBJ1-5, with D possibly TRBD1 on 6 matching bases. The CDR3 totals 13 residues. Germline values: CDR1 MNHEY, CDR2 SMNVEV (reference sequence). The V and J ends lost 4 bases and 5 bases respectively, with 9 bases between them. DNA of the CDR3: TGTGCCAGCAGTTCGGACAGCCATCAGCCCCAGCATTTT. Encoded protein: CASSSDSHQPQHF.

In its sample, this clone was seen once. CDR3 residues: CASSSPLTGAEAFF. The CDR3 DNA reads as TGTGCCAGCAGTTCCCCTCTGACAGGGGCTGAAGCTTTCTTT. The genes are TRBV27 and TRBJ1-1; 8 bases agree with TRBD1. The J segment lost 6 bases and the V segment lost 4 bases, leaving 7 bases of the junction unmatched. Per the germline V gene, CDR1 is MNHEY and CDR2 is SMNVEV (reference sequence). The CDR3 is made up of 14 amino acids.

V usage is TRBV7-8 and J usage is TRBJ1-5; TRBD1 agrees at 7 bases. With V trimmed by 5 bases and J by 7 bases, 5 bases remained unmatched. The CDR3 length is 13 residues. Germline V gives CDR1 SGHVS, CDR2 FQNEAQ. The CDR3 sequence: CASSKRQGQPQHF. Here the CDR3 DNA reads TGTGCCAGCAGCAAACGACAGGGACAGCCCCAGCATTTT.

This chain links TRBV19 with TRBJ2-7; D uncertain. Trimming took off 4 bases at V and 4 bases at J, with 11 bases between the two ends. The CDR3 totals 13 residues. Looked up from germline, CDR1 is LNHDA and CDR2 is SQIVND (reference sequence). The CDR3 DNA reads TGTGCCAGTAGTAAGCGAGATACATACGAGCAGTACTTC. Protein: CASSKRDTYEQYF.

The sample holds a few counts of this clone. The chain carries TRBV6-5 and TRBJ1-6; D is possibly TRBD1 (6 bases). Germline V lookup: CDR1 MNHEY, CDR2 SVGAGI. V was shortened by 6 bases and J by 6 bases, with 9 bases between the two germline ends. This CDR3 has 13 amino acids. The CDR3 DNA is TGTGCCAGCAGACAGGGTACTAATTCACCCCTCCACTTT. Translated: CASRQGTNSPLHF.

This CDR3 reads CATSKRQGVPGYTF. Here the CDR3 DNA reads TGTGCCACCAGCAAAAGACAGGGGGTACCTGGCTACACCTTC. The V gene is TRBV15, the J gene TRBJ1-2; 9 bases fit TRBD1. The germline CDR1 and CDR2 sequences are LNHNV and YYDKDF (reference sequence). The junction had 7 bases not matched to a gene; V was cut back by 4 bases and J by 7 bases. There are 14 residues in the CDR3.

The gene calls are TRBV18 and TRBJ2-2; 7 bases fit TRBD1. Germline V gene sequence: CDR1 KGHSH, CDR2 LQKENI. Trimming took 6 bases from V and 1 from J; bases not matched to a gene: 8. The CDR3 consists of 16 residues. The CDR3 sequence: CASSPPGQRNTGELFF. CDR3 DNA: TGTGCCAGCTCGCCCCCGGGACAGAGGAACACCGGGGAGCTGTTTTTT.

V gene TRBV5-1 combines with J gene TRBJ1-1; D unclear. This CDR3 has 14 amino acids. In germline, CDR1 is SGHRS, CDR2 YFSETQ. V lost 5 bases and J lost 1, with 12 bases in between. CDR3 protein: CASSPPGGNTEAFF. The CDR3 DNA sequence: TGCGCCAGCAGTCCGCCGGGAGGGAACACTGAAGCTTTCTTT.

The V call is TRBV27, the J call TRBJ2-1, with 14 bases fitting TRBD2. The CDR3 contains 18 residues. The trim removed 2 bases at V and 1 base at J, leaving 4 bases unmatched. The germline CDR1 and CDR2 sequences are MNHEY and SMNVEV (reference sequence). In DNA form, the CDR3 reads TGTGCCAGCAGTTTAGGCGGACTAGCGGGAGGTTCCTACAATGAGCAGTTCTTC. Translated: CASSLGGLAGGSYNEQFF.

The chain uses TRBV9 and TRBJ2-1; TRBD2 aligns across 8 bases. Germline CDR1 SGDLS, CDR2 YYNGEE. This CDR3 has 15 amino acids. V was pared by 4 bases and J by 5 bases, with 8 bases of the junction left unmatched. Here the CDR3 reads CASSLLGGDNNEQFF. The CDR3 nucleotides read TGTGCCAGCAGCTTACTCGGGGGGGACAACAATGAGCAGTTCTTC. Full variable domain (rest looked up from reference TRBV9 and TRBJ2-1): DSGVTQTPKHLITATGQRVTLRCSPRSGDLSVYWYQQSLDQGLQFLIQYYNGEERAKGNILERFSAQQFPDLHSELNLSSLELGDSALYFCASSLLGGDNNEQFFGPGTRLTVL.

V gene TRBV7-9 combines with J gene TRBJ2-7; 8 bases match TRBD2. V lost 2 bases, J lost 6 bases, and 9 bases stayed unmatched. This CDR3 is 15 amino acids long. CDR1 is SEHNR, CDR2 FQNEAQ, per germline (reference sequence). The CDR3, as DNA: TGTGCCAGCAGCTTACTGAGCGGGAGATTAGCCGAGCAGTACTTC. Its protein is CASSLLSGRLAEQYF.

This rearrangement joins TRBV13 to TRBJ1-3; the D gene is possibly TRBD1 (6 bases). The length of the CDR3 is 17 residues. Between the trimmed V and J ends, which lost 0 bases and 4 bases, there was a span of 16 bases. The germline V gene encodes CDR1 PRHDT and CDR2 FYEKMQ (reference sequence). CDR3 coding DNA: TGTGCCAGCAGCTTAGGGGGTTTGGGGACACCCGGAAACACCATATATTTT. Its protein product is CASSLGGLGTPGNTIYF.

The CDR3 sequence: CASSFTPNTEAFF. Here the CDR3 DNA reads TGTGCCAGCAGCTTTACACCGAACACTGAAGCTTTCTTT. This chain connects TRBV7-2 to TRBJ1-1; no clear D gene. Germline lookup yields CDR1 SGHTA and CDR2 FQGNSA. V was shortened by 3 bases and J by 1 base, with 6 bases between the two germline ends. The CDR3 sequence is 13 residues long.

The V and J genes are TRBV5-1 and TRBJ2-5; 8 bases map to TRBD1. The CDR3 runs 15 residues. The germline gives CDR1 SGHRS, CDR2 YFSETQ. The ends lost 0 bases at V and 3 bases at J; junction bases unmatched: 4. Here the CDR3 reads CASSLGTGRKETQYF. The CDR3 nucleotides read TGCGCCAGCAGCTTGGGGACAGGGAGGAAAGAGACCCAGTACTTC.

The chain couples TRBV6-4 to TRBJ2-6; tentative D call: TRBD1 (6 bases). CDR3 size: 16 residues. Trimming stripped 9 bases from V and 4 bases from J, with 19 bases between. Germline CDR1 MRHNA, CDR2 SNTAGT. Here the CDR3 DNA reads TGTGCCAGGTGCAGGGGCCGTTCGGGGGGGGCCAACGTCCTGACTTTC. Protein sequence: CARCRGRSGGANVLTF.

The rearrangement uses TRBV5-1 and TRBJ1-1, with TRBD1 identical over 8 bases. CDR1 is SGHRS and CDR2 is YFSETQ in the germline V gene. This CDR3 spans 15 amino acids. V lost 1 base to trimming and J lost 1 base; unmatched junction nucleotides: 3. The CDR3 region is CASSLRTGTNTEAFF. CDR3 nucleotides: TGCGCCAGCAGCTTGCGGACAGGGACGAACACTGAAGCTTTCTTT.

The chain carries TRBV5-1 and TRBJ2-7; 10 positions match TRBD1. The V gene end was trimmed by 4 bases and the J gene end by 5 bases; junction bases not matched to a gene: 6. This CDR3 has 14 amino acids. Germline V CDR1 and CDR2: SGHRS, YFSETQ. CDR3 amino acids: CASSLGDRGNEQYF. The DNA of the CDR3 is TGCGCCAGCAGCCTGGGGGACAGGGGCAACGAGCAGTACTTC.

The rearrangement joins TRBV7-2 to TRBJ1-1; TRBD1 is a possible D gene (5 bases). The germline V and J ends were trimmed by 1 base and 1 base, with 10 bases remaining between them. The CDR3 is 15 residues long. Per the germline V gene, CDR1 is SGHTA and CDR2 is FQGNSA. CDR3 amino acids: CASSLVSTGNTEAFF. In DNA, the CDR3 is TGTGCCAGCAGCTTAGTGTCAACAGGGAACACTGAAGCTTTCTTT.